Below are 26 T cell receptor beta chains sequenced from a single sample in a study of blood T cell repertoires in COVID-19. Sequencing used immunoSEQ multiplex PCR; TCRdb keeps in-frame clones, though not all of them. The table lists fewer than 300,000 clones, around 84% of them singletons, with roughly 11% in the top ten. The sample consisted of peripheral blood. The receptors were sampled from a man aged 50 or older with COVID-19, enrolled during active disease.

The CDR3 reads CASSYSSVELFF. The CDR3 DNA sequence: TGTGCCAGCAGTTACTCATCAGTGGAGCTGTTTTTT. The rearrangement joins TRBV6-5 to TRBJ2-2, with unresolved D. This CDR3 spans 12 amino acids. V lost 0 bases and J lost 10, with 6 bases in between. Germline lookup yields CDR1 MNHEY and CDR2 SVGAGI.

This rearrangement joins TRBV29-1 to TRBJ1-5; D ambiguous. CDR3 length: 13 amino acids. CDR1 and CDR2 (germline): SQVTM, ANQGSEA. Trimming took 7 bases from V and 5 from J, leaving 15 bases between them. As DNA, the CDR3 is TGCAGCGCAGCTCGAGCGGAAGATCAGCCCCAGCATTTT. Translation: CSAARAEDQPQHF.

The genes are TRBV12-3 or TRBV12-4 and TRBJ1-1; TRBD1 matches 10 bases. V lost 6 bases, J lost 11 bases, and 6 bases stayed unmatched. The CDR3 is 12 residues long. CDR3: CASRPDRGAAFF. As DNA, the CDR3 is TGTGCCAGCAGACCGGACAGGGGGGCGGCTTTCTTT.

The V and J genes are TRBV6-5 and TRBJ2-2; the D gene is possibly TRBD2 (5 bases). Germline CDR1 MNHEY, CDR2 SVGAGI. Trimming pared 6 bases from V and 7 bases from J, leaving 15 bases between. This CDR3 has 14 amino acids. CDR3 coding DNA: TGTGCCAGCAGGAAAACTAGTACGGTCGGGGAGCTGTTTTTT. Translation gives CASRKTSTVGELFF.

Here the CDR3 DNA reads TGTGCCAGCAGCTTAGGGGGCACAGTCAACATTCAGTACTTC. Translated: CASSLGGTVNIQYF. The chain is built from TRBV11-2 and TRBJ2-4; a weak D match, TRBD1 (5 bases). Germline V gene data show CDR1 as SGHAT and CDR2 as FQNNGV. V was cut by 1 base and J by 7 bases, with 11 bases left in between. This CDR3 comprises 14 residues.

V gene TRBV7-2 combines with J gene TRBJ2-7, with 7 bases that match TRBD1. Germline lookup yields CDR1 SGHTA and CDR2 FQGNSA. The CDR3 has 12 amino acids. Trimming took 6 bases from V and 7 from J; bases not matched to a gene: 6. Here the CDR3 reads CASSLRGQEQYF. Written as DNA, the CDR3 is TGTGCCAGCAGTCTAAGGGGGCAGGAGCAGTACTTC.

The V gene is TRBV10-2, the J gene TRBJ2-2; the D is unclear. V shed 2 bases and J shed 5 bases, with 9 bases lying between them. This CDR3 spans 14 amino acids. Germline lookup yields CDR1 WSHSY and CDR2 SAAADI. The chain's CDR3 is CASSEALGTGELFF. In DNA, the CDR3 is TGCGCCAGCAGTGAGGCCCTCGGGACCGGGGAGCTGTTTTTT.

J is TRBJ2-3 and V is TRBV10-2; 9 nucleotides line up with TRBD2. CDR1 is WSHSY, CDR2 SAAADI, per germline. The CDR3 loop spans 15 amino acids. With 5 bases clipped from V and 8 bases from J, the junction kept 11 bases outside the gene matches. CDR3 sequence: CASSPGLARRGTQYF. DNA for the CDR3: TGCGCCAGCAGTCCGGGACTAGCCCGCCGGGGTACGCAGTATTTT.

V is TRBV5-1 and J is TRBJ2-1; D is ambiguous. Germline CDR1 SGHRS, CDR2 YFSETQ. The CDR3 spans 14 residues. Trimming cost V 1 base and J 5 bases, with 10 bases left between them. CDR3 loop: CASSLLGADNEQFF. CDR3 bases: TGCGCCAGCAGCTTGTTGGGCGCCGACAATGAGCAGTTCTTC.

The chain carries TRBV6-6 and TRBJ1-2; 7 nucleotides agree with TRBD1. The CDR3 is 14 amino acids. Germline CDR1 MNHNY, CDR2 SVGAGI (reference sequence). The V segment lost 2 bases and the J segment 6 bases; nucleotides outside the gene matches: 6. The CDR3 nucleotides read TGTGCCAGCAGTTACGTGCAGGGGGTTGATGGCTACACCTTC. Its protein product is CASSYVQGVDGYTF.

This clone came up once. The V gene is TRBV30, the J gene TRBJ2-2, with D perhaps TRBD1 (6 bases). Trimming stripped 1 base from V and 0 bases from J, with 9 bases between. The CDR3 runs 15 residues. Germline loops: CDR1 GTSNPN, CDR2 SVGIG (reference sequence). The CDR3: CAWSGGHSNTGELFF. The CDR3, as DNA: TGTGCCTGGAGTGGGGGACACTCGAACACCGGGGAGCTGTTTTTT.

The chain links TRBV27 to TRBJ2-1; 7 bases fit TRBD1. CDR1 MNHEY and CDR2 SMNVEV come from the germline V gene (reference sequence). This CDR3 spans 15 amino acids. The V and J ends lost 2 bases and 3 bases, in that order; junction bases with no gene match: 4. The CDR3 DNA reads as TGTGCCAGCAGTTTACTCGGGACAGTCTACAATGAGCAGTTCTTC. Its protein product is CASSLLGTVYNEQFF.

This chain joins TRBV5-1 and TRBJ1-2, with 12 bases lining up with TRBD1. CDR3 length equals 15 residues. The junction had 5 bases not matched to a gene; V was cut back by 4 bases and J by 4 bases. Germline V gene data show CDR1 as SGHRS and CDR2 as YFSETQ. The CDR3 region is CASSAGQGAGYGYTF. The CDR3 nucleotides read TGCGCCAGCAGCGCGGGACAGGGGGCGGGCTATGGCTACACCTTC.

V and J are TRBV2 and TRBJ1-5, with D perhaps TRBD1 (5 bases). Germline CDR1 SNHLY, CDR2 FYNNEI. Trimming removed 3 bases at V and 6 bases at J, with 12 bases between. This CDR3 has 14 amino acids. CDR3 DNA: TGTGCCAGCAGTGACGATGGGGCTAGTCAGCCCCAGCATTTT. Amino acid sequence: CASSDDGASQPQHF.

The rearrangement uses TRBV5-6 and TRBJ1-2; TRBD1 matches at 7 bases. CDR1 is SGHDT, CDR2 YYEEEE, per germline. V was pared by 4 bases and J by 2 bases, with 5 bases of the junction left unmatched. CDR3 length: 14 residues. The CDR3 sequence is CASSRGTANYGYTF. The CDR3, as DNA: TGTGCCAGCAGCCGCGGGACAGCCAACTATGGCTACACCTTC.

This clone was counted a single time. The chain carries TRBV7-3 and TRBJ2-3, with TRBD1 matching 9 bases. With V trimmed by 1 base and J by 5 bases, 4 bases remained unmatched. The germline V gene has CDR1 SGHTA and CDR2 FQGTGA. The CDR3 is 15 residues long. CDR3 DNA: TGTGCCAGCAGCTTAAACAGGGGGCATCAAGATACGCAGTATTTT. Its protein is CASSLNRGHQDTQYF.

V usage is TRBV10-2 and J usage is TRBJ2-7, with 11 bases matching TRBD1. The CDR3 length is 18 residues. Germline V gene sequence: CDR1 WSHSY, CDR2 SAAADI. The V and J ends lost 7 bases and 4 bases, in that order; junction bases with no gene match: 18. CDR3 sequence reads: CASTTGTGGTLGPYEQYF. The CDR3 region has the DNA TGCGCCAGCACCACCGGGACAGGGGGTACGCTGGGACCGTACGAGCAGTACTTC.

The chain employs TRBV14 and TRBJ1-1, with TRBD1 matching 10 bases. Germline V gene sequence: CDR1 SGHDN, CDR2 FVKESK. This CDR3 has 14 amino acids. V trimming: 5 bases; J trimming: 4 bases; junction bases outside the gene matches: 4. DNA of the CDR3: TGTGCCAGCAGCACTCGGACAGGGGGCACTGAAGCTTTCTTT. It specifies CASSTRTGGTEAFF. The whole variable domain, filled in from reference TRBV14 and TRBJ1-1, reads EAGVTQFPSHSVIEKGQTVTLRCDPISGHDNLYWYRRVMGKEIKFLLHFVKESKQDESGMPNNRFLAERTGGTYSTLKVQPAELEDSGVYFCASSTRTGGTEAFFGQGTRLTVV.

The rearrangement links TRBV7-9 to TRBJ2-7; D is possibly TRBD1 (5 bases). The CDR3 spans 13 residues. V lost 0 bases and J 4 bases, leaving 7 bases between the germline ends. Per germline, CDR1 SEHNR and CDR2 FQNEAQ (reference sequence). CDR3 nucleotide sequence: TGTGCCAGCAGCTTAGCGCCAGGGTACGAGCAGTACTTC. Protein sequence: CASSLAPGYEQYF. The whole variable domain, filled in from reference TRBV7-9 and TRBJ2-7, reads DTGVSQNPRHKITKRGQNVTFRCDPISEHNRLYWYRQTLGQGPEFLTYFQNEAQLEKSRLLSDRFSAERPKGSFSTLEIQRTEQGDSAMYLCASSLAPGYEQYFGPGTRLTVT.

The chain couples TRBV4-2 to TRBJ2-7; 9 nucleotides line up with TRBD2. Germline lookup yields CDR1 LGHNA and CDR2 YNFKEQ. CDR3 length: 15 residues. V lost 2 bases, J lost 5 bases, and 7 bases stayed unmatched. CDR3 in DNA: TGTGCCAGCAGCCAAAACAGGCTAGCGGGAAACGAGCAGTACTTC. This sequence encodes CASSQNRLAGNEQYF.

The V gene is TRBV2, the J gene TRBJ1-6; no reliable D call. V dropped 3 bases and J dropped 5 bases, with 11 bases sitting between them. The CDR3 has 15 residues. CDR1 SNHLY and CDR2 FYNNEI come from the germline V gene. CDR3 protein: CASSDSPANNSPLHF. In DNA, the CDR3 is TGTGCCAGCAGTGATTCCCCAGCGAATAATTCACCCCTCCACTTT.

The gene calls are TRBV29-1 and TRBJ2-1; TRBD2 agrees at 9 bases. The CDR3 runs 14 residues. Trimming at V came to 4 bases and at J to 4 bases, leaving 5 bases not matched to a gene. The germline CDR1 and CDR2 sequences are SQVTM and ANQGSEA. CDR3 nucleotides: TGCAGCGTTGCGTCTAGCGGGATATACAATGAGCAGTTCTTC. Residues: CSVASSGIYNEQFF.

The gene calls are TRBV9 and TRBJ1-1; 8 bases align to TRBD1. V was clipped by 2 bases and J by 4 bases; unmatched bases: 13. Germline lookup yields CDR1 SGDLS and CDR2 YYNGEE. This CDR3 region has 17 residues. CDR3 loop: CASSVRPPGQAGTEAFF. The CDR3 coding sequence is TGTGCCAGCAGCGTTCGACCTCCGGGACAGGCGGGCACTGAAGCTTTCTTT.

The chain recombines TRBV6-5 with TRBJ2-7, with TRBD1 as a possible D gene (6 bases). The V end was cut by 2 bases, the J end by 2 bases, with 13 bases between. CDR1 is MNHEY, CDR2 SVGAGI, per germline. The CDR3 length is 15 residues. CDR3 bases: TGTGCCAGCAGTTACCGACCGACAGGAACCTACGAGCAGTACTTC. This gives the protein CASSYRPTGTYEQYF.

This chain uses TRBV30 with TRBJ2-3; 8 bases match TRBD2. The J segment lost 5 bases and the V segment lost 5 bases, leaving 9 bases of the junction unmatched. There are 14 residues in the CDR3. Looked up from germline, CDR1 is GTSNPN and CDR2 is SVGIG (reference sequence). The CDR3: CAWRGGPLLDTQYF. The CDR3 DNA is TGTGCCTGGCGGGGGGGCCCCCTGTTAGATACGCAGTATTTT.

The chain couples TRBV7-9 to TRBJ2-3; 10 nucleotides match TRBD2. Looked up from germline, CDR1 is SEHNR and CDR2 is FQNEAQ (reference sequence). V was clipped by 3 bases and J by 6 bases; unmatched bases: 3. There are 14 residues in the CDR3. Here the CDR3 reads CASSFLAGADTQYF. As DNA, the CDR3 is TGTGCCAGCAGCTTCCTAGCGGGGGCGGATACGCAGTATTTT.